This paragraph reports one T cell receptor (beta chain). No antigen is known for it. The V gene lost 2 bases and the J gene lost 4 bases, with 11 bases spanning the gap. Germline V gene sequence: CDR1 MNHEY, CDR2 SMNVEV (reference sequence). The CDR3 is 14 amino acids. Researchers took RNA transcripts and amplified the TCR beta CDR3 regions from them. The TCR CDR3 first-round RT-PCR relied on the HTBI primer set. Using its own MiXCR run on the multiplex PCR reads, TCRdb lists one record per CDR3 protein. The sample consists of under 550,000 distinct CDR3 sequences, just under 20% of them appearing once. This sample stems from a study of T cells in Graves' hyperthyroidism and ophthalmopathy. General study points: Blood also carried most thyroid clonotypes expanded above 0.001.

The sequencing sample was made of blood. The origin of this receptor is a man aged 40-49 years with Graves' ophthalmopathy. The V call is TRBV27, the J call TRBJ1-2; D unresolved. CDR3 sequence reads: CASSLDLLGYGYTF. CDR3 in DNA: TGTGCCAGCAGTTTAGACCTCCTCGGCTATGGCTACACCTTC.